The 17 T cell receptor beta chains in this list originate from one sample, sequenced in a study of blood T cell repertoires in COVID-19. The table came from immunoSEQ multiplex PCR; TCRdb's copy has only in-frame clones and leaves some out. Of around 200,000 clones in the sample, over 75% were seen once. The sequenced sample was peripheral blood. Receptor source: a woman of 80 years or more with acute or convalescent COVID-19.

This rearrangement joins TRBV12-3 or TRBV12-4 to TRBJ2-7; possibly TRBD2 for D (5 bases). The V end lost 6 bases, the J end lost 6 bases, and 12 bases lay between the germline ends. The CDR3 is 12 amino acids. The CDR3 spells CASSSGVGEQYF. The CDR3 DNA follows: TGTGCCAGCAGCTCCGGGGTCGGCGAGCAGTACTTC.

The rearrangement joins TRBV12-3 or TRBV12-4 to TRBJ1-5, with D unclear. The CDR3 runs to 13 residues. V gave up 2 bases and J gave up 6 bases, with 8 bases separating them. The CDR3 loop reads CASSLNEVQPQHF. The CDR3 DNA sequence: TGTGCCAGCAGTTTAAACGAGGTTCAGCCCCAGCATTTT.

The chain links TRBV2 to TRBJ2-2; D uncertain. CDR1 and CDR2 (germline): SNHLY, FYNNEI. The CDR3 runs to 13 residues. V lost 3 bases, J lost 6 bases, and 8 bases lay in between. Here the CDR3 DNA reads TGTGCCAGCAGTGACCGCAGCGCCGGGGAGCTGTTTTTT. This gives the protein CASSDRSAGELFF.

The chain uses TRBV19 and TRBJ1-4; D is ambiguous. Per the germline V gene, CDR1 is LNHDA and CDR2 is SQIVND (reference sequence). Trimming cost V 10 bases and J 0 bases, with 18 bases left between them. The CDR3 runs to 16 residues. DNA of the CDR3: TGTGCCACCACTCATTACCATCTTGCAACTAATGAAAAACTGTTTTTT. Protein sequence: CATTHYHLATNEKLFF. The full variable domain, with the rest looked up from reference TRBV19 and TRBJ1-4, is DGGITQSPKYLFRKEGQNVTLSCEQNLNHDAMYWYRQDPGQGLRLIYYSQIVNDFQKGDIAEGYSVSREKKESFPLTVTSAQKNPTAFYLCATTHYHLATNEKLFFGSGTQLSVL.

The rearrangement joins TRBV7-9 to TRBJ2-1; D not certain. The CDR3 loop spans 15 amino acids. V lost 3 bases to trimming and J lost 2 bases, with 11 bases between them. The germline V gene has CDR1 SEHNR and CDR2 FQNEAQ (reference sequence). CDR3 nucleotide sequence: TGTGCCAGCAGCTTGTTCCTTGCGGCCTACAATGAGCAGTTCTTC. This translates into CASSLFLAAYNEQFF.

The chain has TRBV9 and TRBJ2-7; D is unresolved. Trimming stripped 3 bases from V and 0 bases from J, with 7 bases between. The V gene's germline CDR1 is SGDLS and CDR2 YYNGEE. The CDR3 contains 13 residues. This CDR3 is CASSDTISYEQYF. CDR3 in DNA: TGTGCCAGCAGCGACACGATCTCCTACGAGCAGTACTTC.

The rearrangement links TRBV12-3 or TRBV12-4 to TRBJ2-1; D perhaps matches TRBD2 (7 bases). V was clipped by 3 bases and J by 10 bases, with 13 bases between them. The CDR3 is 13 residues long. The CDR3 DNA follows: TGTGCCAGCAGTTTGGGGGGGCAGAGCGAGCAGTTCTTC. Its translation: CASSLGGQSEQFF.

The chain couples TRBV14 to TRBJ2-2; D unresolved. The germline gives CDR1 SGHDN, CDR2 FVKESK. The V end was cut by 1 base, the J end by 1 base, with 7 bases between. The CDR3 extends over 15 amino acids. CDR3 sequence: CASSQVRGNTGELFF. CDR3 coding DNA: TGTGCCAGCAGCCAAGTTCGAGGGAACACCGGGGAGCTGTTTTTT.

The chain employs TRBV7-2 and TRBJ2-7, with D possibly matching TRBD2 (6 bases). The CDR3 is 14 amino acids. The V gene's germline CDR1 is SGHTA and CDR2 FQGNSA. V shed 1 base and J shed 2 bases, with 9 bases lying between them. The CDR3 coding sequence is TGTGCCAGCAGCTTAGGGGGGGTTGCCTACGAGCAGTACTTC. The encoded protein is CASSLGGVAYEQYF.

This chain connects TRBV5-6 to TRBJ2-3, with TRBD1 matching over 8 bases. Germline CDR1 SGHDT, CDR2 YYEEEE. Trimming cost V 4 bases and J 3 bases; bases outside gene matches: 7. The CDR3 covers 15 residues. CDR3: CASSPRGLGTDTQYF. CDR3 coding DNA: TGTGCCAGCAGCCCCAGGGGGCTTGGGACAGATACGCAGTATTTT.

The chain is built from TRBV7-2 and TRBJ1-4; 9 bases are a match to TRBD1. The CDR3 has 18 residues. Losses at the gene ends were 2 bases for V and 5 bases for J; bases not matched to a gene: 12. Per germline, CDR1 SGHTA and CDR2 FQGNSA. CDR3: CASSLFFGVGQGNEKLFF. CDR3 bases: TGTGCCAGCAGCTTATTTTTTGGGGTAGGACAGGGGAATGAAAAACTGTTTTTT.

The gene calls are TRBV5-4 and TRBJ2-7; 8 bases agree with TRBD1. V lost 2 bases, J lost 5 bases, and 12 bases stayed unmatched. Germline CDR1 and CDR2: SGHNT and YYREEE (reference sequence). There are 16 residues in the CDR3. The CDR3 protein is CASSFGLQGVPNEQYF. The CDR3 region has the DNA TGTGCCAGCAGCTTCGGATTACAGGGGGTTCCTAACGAGCAGTACTTC.

The chain carries TRBV30 and TRBJ2-3; 7 nucleotides match TRBD2. The germline gives CDR1 GTSNPN, CDR2 SVGIG (reference sequence). CDR3 length equals 13 residues. Trimming cost V 1 base and J 3 bases; bases outside gene matches: 1. The chain's CDR3 is CAWSELATDTQYF. In DNA form, the CDR3 reads TGTGCCTGGAGTGAACTAGCGACAGATACGCAGTATTTT.

This clone was counted a few times. The genes are TRBV19 and TRBJ2-3; D is uncertain. Trimming took off 6 bases at V and 5 bases at J, with 9 bases between the two ends. Germline loops: CDR1 LNHDA, CDR2 SQIVND (reference sequence). The CDR3 is 12 residues long. This chain's CDR3 is CASRESGDTQYF. For the CDR3, the DNA is TGTGCCAGTAGAGAATCGGGAGATACGCAGTATTTT.

The table lists this clone with a few counts. The chain uses TRBV7-9 and TRBJ1-1; D remains unclear. CDR3 length equals 11 residues. Germline V lookup: CDR1 SEHNR, CDR2 FQNEAQ (reference sequence). V shed 5 bases and J shed 5 bases, with 6 bases lying between them. CDR3 loop: CASSLLTEAFF. In DNA, the CDR3 is TGTGCCAGCAGCCTCCTGACTGAAGCTTTCTTT.

The chain is built from TRBV7-9 and TRBJ1-1; 7 nucleotides align to TRBD1. V shed 5 bases and J 5 bases; nucleotides not matched to a gene: 5. Per germline, CDR1 SEHNR and CDR2 FQNEAQ (reference sequence). This CDR3 contains 13 residues. The CDR3 is CASSAQGPTEAFF. In nucleotides, the CDR3 is TGTGCCAGCAGCGCACAGGGGCCGACTGAAGCTTTCTTT.

The rearrangement joins TRBV10-2 to TRBJ2-1, with D possibly TRBD2 on 6 matching bases. Per germline, CDR1 WSHSY and CDR2 SAAADI. V was shortened by 6 bases and J by 7 bases, with 13 bases between the two germline ends. The CDR3 spans 13 residues. This chain's CDR3 is CASSRAGQNEQFF. CDR3 DNA sequence: TGCGCCAGCAGCCGAGCGGGCCAAAATGAGCAGTTCTTC.